The 14 T cell receptor beta chains listed next were all sequenced from one sample in a study of siplizumab effects on memory and regulatory T cells. Using immunoSEQ multiplex PCR, the repertoire was profiled, and TCRdb retains in-frame clones only, with some absent. The data contain about 100,000 clones, 94% of them singletons. Sequencing used Tregs sorted from blood. The receptors here all came from a human donor in good health.

V and J are TRBV5-6 and TRBJ2-2; D is undetermined. Germline V gives CDR1 SGHDT, CDR2 YYEEEE. The V gene lost 5 bases and the J gene lost 2 bases, with 13 bases spanning the gap. This CDR3 is built from 15 residues. The CDR3 sequence is CASRLKRINTGELFF. The CDR3, as DNA: TGTGCCAGCAGGTTAAAAAGGATAAACACCGGGGAGCTGTTTTTT. Drawing the rest from reference TRBV5-6 and TRBJ2-2, the complete variable domain is DAGVTQSPTHLIKTRGQQVTLRCSPKSGHDTVSWYQQALGQGPQFIFQYYEEEERQRGNFPDRFSGHQFPNYSSELNVNALLLGDSALYLCASRLKRINTGELFFGEGSRLTVL.

The genes are TRBV29-1 and TRBJ2-7; the D gene could be TRBD1 or TRBD2 (5 bases each). The length of the CDR3 is 12 residues. V lost 4 bases, J lost 4 bases, and 11 bases lay in between. Germline V gene lookup returns CDR1 SQVTM and CDR2 ANQGSEA. CDR3 region: CSVAVGGYEQYF. DNA of the CDR3: TGCAGCGTTGCAGTTGGGGGTTACGAGCAGTACTTC.

V usage is TRBV4-2 and J usage is TRBJ2-6; the D gene is possibly TRBD1 (5 bases). The V end lost 0 bases, the J end lost 4 bases, and 19 bases lay between the germline ends. From germline, CDR1 is LGHNA and CDR2 YNFKEQ. The CDR3 has 19 amino acids. The CDR3 sequence: CASSQDLGQGRVGANVLTF. The CDR3 bases are TGTGCCAGCAGCCAAGATCTCGGGCAGGGTCGAGTAGGGGCCAACGTCCTGACTTTC.

The J gene is TRBJ1-1, the V gene TRBV5-6; D is unclear. This CDR3 is built from 14 residues. CDR1 is SGHDT, CDR2 YYEEEE, per germline. V shed 0 bases and J shed 3 bases, with 9 bases lying between them. CDR3 DNA sequence: TGTGCCAGCAGCTTGGTTTCTGTGGACACTGAAGCTTTCTTT. This translates into CASSLVSVDTEAFF.

This chain joins TRBV2 and TRBJ2-6; D call uncertain. Germline CDR1 reads SNHLY; CDR2 reads FYNNEI. V was shortened by 3 bases and J by 0 bases, with 6 bases between the two germline ends. The CDR3 covers 15 residues. The chain's CDR3 is CASSDMVSGANVLTF. Written as DNA, the CDR3 is TGTGCCAGCAGTGATATGGTCTCTGGGGCCAACGTCCTGACTTTC.

This chain links TRBV10-3 with TRBJ2-3, with D perhaps TRBD2 (5 bases). In germline, CDR1 is ENHRY, CDR2 SYGVKD. V was shortened by 5 bases and J by 4 bases, with 10 bases between the two germline ends. This CDR3 contains 13 residues. The CDR3 loop is CAISPGVPDTQYF. The DNA for the CDR3 is TGTGCCATCAGTCCCGGGGTACCAGATACGCAGTATTTT.

The chain carries TRBV9 and TRBJ2-1, with 10 bases identical to TRBD1. The V gene's germline CDR1 is SGDLS and CDR2 YYNGEE. V gave up 2 bases and J gave up 10 bases; unmatched junction bases: 9. CDR3 length: 15 residues. CDR3 sequence reads: CASSVGQGVPPEQFF. The CDR3 DNA sequence: TGTGCCAGCAGCGTCGGACAGGGGGTGCCCCCCGAGCAGTTCTTC.

The chain has TRBV15 and TRBJ2-6, with D unresolved. From germline, CDR1 is LNHNV and CDR2 YYDKDF (reference sequence). V was clipped by 7 bases and J by 0 bases, with 16 bases between them. The CDR3 has 17 residues. CDR3 region: CATTEAAFISGANVLTF. The CDR3 DNA is TGTGCCACCACTGAGGCAGCTTTTATCTCTGGGGCCAACGTCCTGACTTTC.

The gene calls are TRBV11-1 and TRBJ2-7; D is perhaps TRBD1 (5 bases). Trimming took off 7 bases at V and 2 bases at J, with 18 bases between the two ends. Looked up from germline, CDR1 is SGHAT and CDR2 is FQDESV (reference sequence). This CDR3 comprises 15 residues. The CDR3 sequence is CASTKTLGHPYEQYF. CDR3 sequence (DNA): TGTGCCAGCACCAAAACACTTGGACACCCCTACGAGCAGTACTTC. Supplemented by reference TRBV11-1 and TRBJ2-7, the full variable domain reads EAEVAQSPRYKITEKSQAVAFWCDPISGHATLYWYRQILGQGPELLVQFQDESVVDDSQLPKDRFSAERLKGVDSTLKIQPAELGDSAMYLCASTKTLGHPYEQYFGPGTRLTVT.

This chain joins TRBV14 and TRBJ2-7, with TRBD1 matching 7 bases. Losses at the gene ends were 1 base for V and 3 bases for J; bases not matched to a gene: 6. CDR1 and CDR2 from the germline V gene are SGHDN and FVKESK. The length of the CDR3 is 15 residues. In nucleotides, the CDR3 is TGTGCCAGCAGCCAAGGATGGGACAGCTTCTACGAGCAGTACTTC. This translates into CASSQGWDSFYEQYF.

The V and J genes are TRBV27 and TRBJ1-1; no clear D. Trimming left V 6 bases short and J 2 bases short, with 13 bases between. The CDR3 has 14 amino acids. Germline lookup yields CDR1 MNHEY and CDR2 SMNVEV (reference sequence). CDR3 sequence reads: CASRRGTRNTEAFF. DNA for the CDR3: TGTGCCAGCAGGCGGGGTACCCGAAACACTGAAGCTTTCTTT.

The chain has TRBV27 and TRBJ1-1, with 7 bases matching TRBD1. Germline loops: CDR1 MNHEY, CDR2 SMNVEV (reference sequence). The CDR3 has 18 amino acids. Trimming at V came to 6 bases and at J to 4 bases, leaving 20 bases not matched to a gene. The DNA for the CDR3 is TGTGCCAGCAGGCTGCTTTCGGGACAGACTCTCATGAGCACTGAAGCTTTCTTT. As protein: CASRLLSGQTLMSTEAFF.

This clone was detected a few times. The V gene is TRBV18, the J gene TRBJ2-5; D ambiguous. V was pared by 5 bases and J by 0 bases, with 16 bases between. The CDR3 has 16 amino acids. Germline V gene sequence: CDR1 KGHSH, CDR2 LQKENI. Here the CDR3 DNA reads TGTGCCAGCTCATTAATGGACGGCGGACACCAAGAGACCCAGTACTTC. Its translation is CASSLMDGGHQETQYF.

The V and J genes are TRBV1 and TRBJ1-6; TRBD1, the D gene given by the table, was not confirmed from the DNA. TRBV1 is termed a pseudogene. This CDR3 has 18 amino acids. The CDR3 here is CTSSQDLVQYPYNSPLHF. Written as DNA, the CDR3 is TGCACCAGCAGCCAAGATTTGGTCCAGTATCCCTATAATTCACCCCTCCACTTT.